This TCR beta chain comes out of a study of CD8+ T cells in alopecia areata. V lost 6 bases and J 4 bases, leaving 17 bases between the germline ends. The germline CDR1 and CDR2 sequences are MNHNS and SASEGT. CDR3 size: 15 residues. RNA, once extracted, was reverse transcribed into cDNA for use as the sequencing template. Method: immunoSEQ multiplex PCR; TCRdb's copy keeps in-frame clones and lacks some. The sample includes roughly 180,000 clones, over 55% seen only once; the top ten take 1.7%. This clone was seen only a few times. J is TRBJ2-3 and V is TRBV6-1, with a weak D call TRBD1 (8 bases). This sequence was found in a human donor with alopecia areata. Sequences were derived from CD4+ T cells sorted from blood, sampled at week 0. The CDR3 coding sequence is TGTGCCAGCAGCGGACAGGGAGGGAGCCCAGATACGCAGTATTTT. Translated: CASSGQGGSPDTQYF.